Listed below are T cell receptor beta chains from one sample, sequenced in a study of T cell responses to AZD1222 COVID-19 vaccine. Sequencing was performed with immunoSEQ multiplex PCR; in TCRdb, only in-frame clones are kept and a portion is missing. The sample records roughly 150,000 clones, roughly 85% being singletons. This specimen was peripheral blood, taken 28 days after the second AZD1222 dose. These receptors were obtained from an adult who received the AZD1222 COVID-19 vaccine. Both conserved end residues are part of each CDR3. A D gene is named only where the DNA matches it firmly. Size tells how often a clone was seen (once, few, many) or the class of an expanded clone, and some rows leave it out.

j_call: TRBJ2-3; v_call: TRBV7-2; clone_size: once; d_call: TRBD2; cdr3_aa: CASSLVAGGGTDTQYF; cdr3_nt: TGTGCCAGCAGCTTAGTCGCGGGGGGGGGCACAGATACGCAGTATTTT
j_call: TRBJ1-6; v_call: TRBV19; clone_size: once; d_call: -; cdr3_aa: CASGDSYNSPLHF; cdr3_nt: TGTGCGTCCGGGGACTCCTATAATTCACCCCTCCACTTT
j_call: TRBJ1-3; v_call: TRBV18; clone_size: -; d_call: -; cdr3_aa: CASSPNAAGNTIYF; cdr3_nt: TGTGCCAGCTCACCGAATGCTGCTGGAAACACCATATATTTT
j_call: TRBJ1-3; v_call: TRBV21-1; clone_size: -; d_call: -; cdr3_aa: CASSTPGCSSGNTIYF; cdr3_nt: TGTGCCAGCAGCACCCCGGGGTGCAGCTCTGGAAACACCATATATTTT
j_call: TRBJ1-5; v_call: TRBV5-1; clone_size: -; d_call: -; cdr3_aa: CASSLGPTNQPQHF; cdr3_nt: TGCGCCAGCAGCTTGGGCCCAACAAATCAGCCCCAGCATTTT
j_call: TRBJ1-1; v_call: TRBV4-3; clone_size: -; d_call: -; cdr3_aa: CASSTLGTEAFF; cdr3_nt: TGCGCCAGCAGCACCCTTGGCACTGAAGCTTTCTTT
j_call: TRBJ2-5; v_call: TRBV4-2; clone_size: -; d_call: TRBD2; cdr3_aa: CASSLRTSETQYF; cdr3_nt: TGTGCCAGCAGCCTCCGGACTAGCGAGACCCAGTACTTC
j_call: TRBJ2-7; v_call: TRBV6-5; clone_size: -; d_call: -; cdr3_aa: CASSKTGRTYEQYF; cdr3_nt: TGTGCCAGCAGTAAGACAGGCCGAACCTACGAGCAGTACTTC
j_call: TRBJ1-4; v_call: TRBV7-8; clone_size: -; d_call: -; cdr3_aa: CASSLTFSLKSSGIKLFF; cdr3_nt: TGTGCCAGCAGCCTTACCTTTAGCCTCAAGAGTTCCGGAATTAAACTGTTTTTT
j_call: TRBJ1-2; v_call: TRBV25-1; clone_size: -; d_call: -; cdr3_aa: CASSASNYGYTF; cdr3_nt: TGTGCCAGCAGTGCCAGTAACTATGGCTACACCTTC
j_call: TRBJ2-1; v_call: TRBV5-6; clone_size: -; d_call: TRBD2; cdr3_aa: CASSLSGGSYNEQFF; cdr3_nt: TGTGCCAGCAGCTTAAGCGGGGGTTCCTACAATGAGCAGTTCTTC
j_call: TRBJ1-5; v_call: TRBV6-2/TRBV6-3; clone_size: -; d_call: -; cdr3_aa: CASSQDSSARPQHF; cdr3_nt: TGTGCCAGCAGTCAGGATTCGTCGGCCCGGCCCCAGCATTTT
j_call: TRBJ1-1; v_call: TRBV15; clone_size: -; d_call: TRBD1; cdr3_aa: CATSGAMGTGLSTEAFF; cdr3_nt: TGTGCCACCAGCGGGGCCATGGGGACAGGGCTCAGTACTGAAGCTTTCTTT
j_call: TRBJ1-2; v_call: TRBV6-5; clone_size: few; d_call: TRBD1; cdr3_aa: CASSYSDRYYGYTF; cdr3_nt: TGTGCCAGCAGTTACTCGGACAGGTACTATGGCTACACCTTC
j_call: TRBJ2-3; v_call: TRBV4-3; clone_size: -; d_call: -; cdr3_aa: CASSRYVMGGIDTQYF; cdr3_nt: TGCGCCAGCAGCCGCTACGTTATGGGGGGAATCGATACGCAGTATTTT
j_call: TRBJ1-2; v_call: TRBV19; clone_size: -; d_call: -; cdr3_aa: CASSIMRQEANYGYTF; cdr3_nt: TGTGCCAGTAGTATAATGAGACAGGAGGCTAACTATGGCTACACCTTC
j_call: TRBJ1-5; v_call: TRBV6-5; clone_size: -; d_call: TRBD1; cdr3_aa: CASRGQGFSEPQHF; cdr3_nt: TGTGCCAGCCGGGGACAGGGGTTTTCTGAGCCCCAGCATTTT
j_call: TRBJ2-7; v_call: TRBV11-2; clone_size: -; d_call: TRBD2; cdr3_aa: CASSKSGTSSSYEQYF; cdr3_nt: TGTGCCAGCAGCAAGTCCGGGACTAGCAGTTCCTACGAGCAGTACTTC
j_call: TRBJ2-7; v_call: TRBV6-1; clone_size: once; d_call: -; cdr3_aa: CASSELGPGPYEQYF; cdr3_nt: TGTGCCAGCAGTGAATTGGGTCCCGGACCCTACGAGCAGTACTTC
j_call: TRBJ2-2; v_call: TRBV11-2; clone_size: -; d_call: -; cdr3_aa: CASSLLGGTRELFF; cdr3_nt: TGTGCCAGCAGCTTACTTGGGGGTACCCGGGAGCTGTTTTTT
j_call: TRBJ2-2; v_call: TRBV9; clone_size: -; d_call: -; cdr3_aa: CASSVGQGGIGELFF; cdr3_nt: TGTGCCAGCAGCGTGGGGCAGGGTGGTATCGGGGAGCTGTTTTTT
j_call: TRBJ1-1; v_call: TRBV5-4; clone_size: -; d_call: -; cdr3_aa: CASSLVPLYQNTEAFF; cdr3_nt: TGTGCCAGCAGCTTGGTCCCTTTATACCAAAACACTGAAGCTTTCTTT
j_call: TRBJ2-1; v_call: TRBV6-4; clone_size: -; d_call: TRBD2; cdr3_aa: CASSGSGGADEQFF; cdr3_nt: TGTGCCAGCAGTGGTAGCGGGGGGGCAGATGAGCAGTTCTTC
j_call: TRBJ1-1; v_call: TRBV27; clone_size: -; d_call: TRBD1; cdr3_aa: CASSLTGLEAEAFF; cdr3_nt: TGTGCCAGCAGTTTGACAGGGCTTGAGGCTGAAGCTTTCTTT